These 30 T cell receptor beta chains came from one sample sequenced in a study of blood T cells in healthy people across ages. Next came a second PCR, run for about 7 to 12 cycles, which used a sample-barcoded 5' primer along with a J-beta primer mix. TCRdb processed the 5' RACE reads anew with MiXCR; each CDR3 protein has one entry. The sample records about 1.6 million distinct CDR3 sequences, roughly 32% being singletons. Sequenced: blood. Receptors were obtained from a woman younger than 45 in good health.

This clonotype was seen only a few times. The chain recombines TRBV7-9 with TRBJ2-1; 12 bases are shared with TRBD2. V lost 4 bases and J lost 8; bases outside the gene matches: 9. Germline values: CDR1 SEHNR, CDR2 FQNEAQ (reference sequence). This CDR3 has 16 residues. The CDR3 nucleotides read TGTGCCAGCAGCTCGTCATGGACTAGCGGGAACGATGAGCAGTTCTTC. Residues: CASSSSWTSGNDEQFF.

This clonotype was counted between two and nine times. The rearrangement links TRBV20-1 to TRBJ2-3; no clear D. The CDR3 consists of 15 residues. Germline-derived CDR1 and CDR2 are DFQATT and SNEGSKA (reference sequence). The V end lost 2 bases, the J end lost 0 bases, and 12 bases lay between the germline ends. The CDR3 region is CSARPAPSSTDTQYF. In DNA, the CDR3 is TGCAGTGCTAGACCGGCACCATCTAGCACAGATACGCAGTATTTT.

The chain combines TRBV20-1 with TRBJ2-7; D is undetermined. The CDR3 runs to 15 residues. Germline CDR1 reads DFQATT; CDR2 reads SNEGSKA (reference sequence). V was cut by 6 bases and J by 0 bases, with 18 bases left in between. The CDR3 loop is CSAQMAPRSSYEQYF. DNA for the CDR3: TGCAGTGCCCAGATGGCACCTAGGAGCTCCTACGAGCAGTACTTC.

V usage is TRBV6-5 and J usage is TRBJ2-7; no reliable D call. CDR3 length equals 13 residues. Germline V gene sequence: CDR1 MNHEY, CDR2 SVGAGI. V was cut by 6 bases and J by 7 bases, with 16 bases left in between. The CDR3 protein is CASRGGIYNEQYF. CDR3 nucleotide sequence: TGTGCCAGCAGAGGCGGTATCTACAATGAGCAGTACTTC.

This chain links TRBV27 with TRBJ2-5; weak D call: TRBD2 (5 bases). The J call could be wrong; TRBJ2-7 is a better fit for the DNA end. CDR3 size: 16 residues. CDR1 and CDR2 (germline): MNHEY, SMNVEV (reference sequence). DNA for the CDR3: TGTGCCAGCAGTTTATCTCAGTCTAGCTTGTCCTACGAGCAGTACTTC. Its protein is CASSLSQSSLSYEQYF.

This chain joins TRBV20-1 and TRBJ1-6, with 10 bases lining up with TRBD1. CDR1 and CDR2 from the germline V gene are DFQATT and SNEGSKA (reference sequence). V dropped 0 bases and J dropped 15; count of bases not matched to a gene: 14. CDR3 length: 16 amino acids. The CDR3, as DNA: TGCAGTGCTAGAGACCTCCGGGACAGGGGCTGGGGAGGCCTCCACTTT. Its protein product is CSARDLRDRGWGGLHF.

The V call is TRBV7-6, the J call TRBJ2-5; D remains ambiguous. V lost 6 bases, J lost 5 bases, and 13 bases lay in between. The CDR3 extends over 13 amino acids. In germline, CDR1 is SGHVS, CDR2 FNYEAQ. CDR3 sequence (DNA): TGTGCCAGCAGTGTAGTCGTCAGGGAGACCCAGTACTTC. This gives the protein CASSVVVRETQYF.

This chain joins TRBV5-1 and TRBJ2-6; D remains ambiguous. Trimming removed 0 bases from V and 4 bases from J, with 11 bases in between. CDR1 is SGHRS and CDR2 is YFSETQ in the germline V gene. CDR3 length equals 16 residues. In nucleotides, the CDR3 is TGCGCCAGCAGCTTGGCACCGTCCGGGGGGGCCAACGTCCTGACTTTC. It encodes CASSLAPSGGANVLTF. The full variable domain, completed using reference TRBV5-1 and TRBJ2-6, is KAGVTQTPRYLIKTRGQQVTLSCSPISGHRSVSWYQQTPGQGLQFLFEYFSETQRNKGNFPGRFSGRQFSNSRSEMNVSTLELGDSALYLCASSLAPSGGANVLTFGAGSRLTVL.

This clonotype appeared a few times. The CDR3 sequence is CASSDPRGLKGNEQFF. CDR3 nucleotide sequence: TGCGCCAGCAGTGACCCCCGGGGGCTCAAGGGCAATGAGCAGTTCTTC. V is TRBV10-1 and J is TRBJ2-1; D tentatively fits TRBD1 or TRBD2 (6 bases each). The CDR3 sequence is 16 residues long. Trimming stripped 3 bases from V and 6 bases from J, with 18 bases between. Germline loops: CDR1 WNHNN, CDR2 SYGVQD (reference sequence).

This clonotype was observed once. The CDR3 protein is CAIKDTSGKYNEQFF. In DNA, the CDR3 is TGTGCCATCAAGGACACTAGCGGGAAATACAATGAGCAGTTCTTC. The chain employs TRBV10-3 and TRBJ2-1; the match to TRBD2 covers 10 bases. CDR1 is ENHRY and CDR2 is SYGVKD in the germline V gene. The CDR3 is made up of 15 amino acids. J gave up 4 bases and V 7 bases, and 7 bases lay outside the gene matches.

V and J are TRBV29-1 and TRBJ1-2, with unresolved D. The CDR3 contains 12 residues. Deletions cut 3 bases from V and 1 base from J, with 6 bases between. CDR1 and CDR2 from the germline V gene are SQVTM and ANQGSEA. The CDR3 protein is CSVEKGNYGYTF. CDR3 DNA sequence: TGCAGCGTTGAGAAGGGTAACTATGGCTACACCTTC.

The chain employs TRBV12-5 and TRBJ1-1; a weak D match, TRBD1 (5 bases). The V gene's germline CDR1 is LGHNT and CDR2 FRNRAP. The CDR3 has 12 amino acids. With 1 base removed from V and 7 bases from J, the gap between germline ends came to 7 bases. The CDR3 DNA is TGTGCTAGTGGTTTGGGGGGACGTGAAGCTTTCTTT. Translated, it gives CASGLGGREAFF. The entire variable domain, with the rest obtained from reference TRBV12-5 and TRBJ1-1, is as follows: DARVTQTPRHKVTEMGQEVTMRCQPILGHNTVFWYRQTMMQGLELLAYFRNRAPLDDSGMPKDRFSAEMPDATLATLKIQPSEPRDSAVYFCASGLGGREAFFGQGTRLTVV.

Remarks on this clonotype: A much larger clone differs by one base, so this may be a read error. The chain employs TRBV6-1 and TRBJ2-1, with 8 bases that match TRBD1. The V and J ends lost 6 bases and 0 bases, in that order; junction bases with no gene match: 7. Germline V gene lookup returns CDR1 MNHNS and CDR2 SASEGT. This CDR3 contains 16 residues. The CDR3 spells CASRGQEFSSYNEQFF. The CDR3 DNA sequence: TGTGCCAGCAGGGGACAGGAATTCAGCTCCTACAATGAGCAGTTCTTC.

The chain joins TRBV20-1 to TRBJ2-1; possible D gene TRBD2, 8 bases. The CDR3 is made up of 16 amino acids. V was shortened by 3 bases and J by 4 bases, with 19 bases between the two germline ends. CDR1 is DFQATT and CDR2 is SNEGSKA in the germline V gene (reference sequence). The CDR3 loop reads CSASFRGGTDYNEQFF. As DNA, the CDR3 is TGCAGTGCTAGTTTCCGCGGGGGGACAGATTACAATGAGCAGTTCTTC.

V gene TRBV2 combines with J gene TRBJ1-2; perhaps TRBD1 as D (5 bases). V was pared by 7 bases and J by 0 bases, with 9 bases between. The CDR3 spans 13 residues. Germline V gene data show CDR1 as SNHLY and CDR2 as FYNNEI. The CDR3 is CASNQGTNYGYTF. The CDR3 nucleotides are TGTGCCAGCAATCAGGGAACTAACTATGGCTACACCTTC.

V and J are TRBV2 and TRBJ2-7; 8 bases map to TRBD1. CDR3 length: 16 amino acids. Germline CDR1 is SNHLY and CDR2 is FYNNEI. Losses at the gene ends were 4 bases for V and 1 base for J; bases not matched to a gene: 9. The CDR3: CASSVTSDRASYEQYF. The CDR3 DNA reads as TGTGCCAGCAGTGTCACTTCGGACAGGGCGTCCTACGAGCAGTACTTC.

This clonotype has only a few counts. The rearrangement uses TRBV2 and TRBJ2-2, with D unclear. Per germline, CDR1 SNHLY and CDR2 FYNNEI. The ends were cut back, 5 bases at V and 6 bases at J, with 10 bases in the middle. The CDR3 totals 13 residues. The CDR3 DNA reads as TGTGCCAGCAGTTCGATGTTATCCGGGGAGCTGTTTTTT. Translating gives CASSSMLSGELFF.

The chain uses TRBV6-1 and TRBJ1-5, with D uncertain. The ends were cut back, 2 bases at V and 9 bases at J, with 8 bases in the middle. Germline V gene data show CDR1 as MNHNS and CDR2 as SASEGT. The CDR3 is 12 residues long. CDR3 sequence (DNA): TGTGCCAGCAGTGAACCCGTTTTGCCCCAGCATTTT. Residues: CASSEPVLPQHF.

As to this clonotype: This may come from a read error, since a much larger clone is one base off. The conserved phenylalanine or tryptophan is not found at the CDR3 terminus, so this likely reflects a read error. The chain uses TRBV29-1 and TRBJ1-5; a possible D gene is TRBD1 (6 bases). From germline, CDR1 is SQVTM and CDR2 ANQGSEA. There are 13 residues in the CDR3. The V end lost 6 bases, the J end lost 4 bases, and 13 bases lay between the germline ends. As DNA, the CDR3 is TGCAGCGTGGGGGCCCAGGGTAATCAGCCCCAGCATGTT. Translating gives CSVGAQGNQPQHV.

V and J are TRBV4-2 and TRBJ2-7; TRBD2 agrees at 8 bases. This CDR3 has 12 amino acids. V gave up 4 bases and J gave up 11 bases; unmatched junction bases: 7. CDR1 is LGHNA and CDR2 is YNFKEQ in the germline V gene. This chain's CDR3 is CASSPSGREEYF. CDR3 bases: TGTGCCAGCAGCCCGTCTGGGCGGGAGGAGTACTTC.

This clonotype was seen a handful of times. V and J are TRBV20-1 and TRBJ2-3; tentatively, D is TRBD1 or TRBD2 (5 bases each). Per the germline V gene, CDR1 is DFQATT and CDR2 is SNEGSKA (reference sequence). This CDR3 comprises 13 residues. Trimming left V 3 bases short and J 2 bases short, with 9 bases between. CDR3 nucleotide sequence: TGCAGTGCTAGTCGGGGCTTCACAGATACGCAGTATTTT. Translated: CSASRGFTDTQYF.

The chain combines TRBV10-1 with TRBJ1-2; perhaps TRBD1 as D (5 bases). Looked up from germline, CDR1 is WNHNN and CDR2 is SYGVQD (reference sequence). This CDR3 has 13 residues. The germline V and J ends were trimmed by 3 bases and 4 bases, with 9 bases remaining between them. The CDR3 loop is CASSDRASYGYTF. DNA of the CDR3: TGCGCCAGCAGTGACAGGGCCAGCTATGGCTACACCTTC.

V and J are TRBV27 and TRBJ1-2; tentative D call: TRBD1 (5 bases). CDR3 length: 14 amino acids. Germline V gives CDR1 MNHEY, CDR2 SMNVEV (reference sequence). V gave up 7 bases and J gave up 4 bases, with 16 bases separating them. The CDR3 sequence: CASTPGGSSYGYTF. CDR3 bases: TGTGCCAGCACCCCGGGGGGGAGCAGCTATGGCTACACCTTC.

In regard to this clonotype: One end of the junction varies from germline; a read error may be responsible. V and J are TRBV3-1 and TRBJ1-1; D unresolved. Germline values: CDR1 LGHDT, CDR2 YNNKEL (reference sequence). There are 17 residues in the CDR3. DNA for the CDR3: TGTGCCAGCAGTCAAGTCTTCACCGCGGGGTCTGAAGGTGAAGCTTTCTTT. This encodes CASSQVFTAGSEGEAFF.

The V gene is TRBV6-6, the J gene TRBJ2-7; the match to TRBD2 covers 10 bases. The CDR3 has 15 amino acids. Trimming cost V 6 bases and J 2 bases; bases outside gene matches: 7. The V gene's germline CDR1 is MNHNY and CDR2 SVGAGI (reference sequence). The CDR3 DNA reads as TGTGCCAGCAGCGAAATAGCGGGGGGCGCCTACGAGCAGTACTTC. This sequence encodes CASSEIAGGAYEQYF.

The chain employs TRBV4-1 and TRBJ1-6; the match to TRBD1 covers 7 bases. The CDR3 spans 14 residues. J was trimmed by 10 bases and V by 5 bases; bases with no gene match: 8. The germline gives CDR1 MGHRA, CDR2 YSYEKL. The CDR3 DNA sequence: TGCGCCAGCAGCGAAAGGCAGGGGGAATCACCCCTCCACTTT. It encodes CASSERQGESPLHF.

This clonotype was counted once. The chain uses TRBV20-1 and TRBJ2-7, with TRBD1 as a possible D gene (6 bases). This CDR3 is built from 14 residues. Trimming removed 1 base from V and 0 bases from J, with 10 bases in between. The germline V gene encodes CDR1 DFQATT and CDR2 SNEGSKA (reference sequence). CDR3 in amino acids: CSARGQESSYEQYF. CDR3 nucleotide sequence: TGCAGTGCTAGAGGACAGGAAAGCTCCTACGAGCAGTACTTC.

This chain uses TRBV11-2 with TRBJ1-2; the D gene is possibly TRBD1 (5 bases). There are 14 residues in the CDR3. The ends were cut back, 5 bases at V and 6 bases at J, with 16 bases in the middle. Germline CDR1 is SGHAT and CDR2 is FQNNGV. The CDR3 DNA is TGTGCCAGCAGCCCTTCTGGGCTCAGGGATGGCTACACCTTC. Translating gives CASSPSGLRDGYTF.

This clonotype has a handful of counts. V gene TRBV20-1 combines with J gene TRBJ1-2; D possibly corresponds to TRBD1 (6 bases). Germline V CDR1 and CDR2: DFQATT, SNEGSKA (reference sequence). CDR3 length: 12 amino acids. V dropped 2 bases and J dropped 8 bases, with 12 bases sitting between them. Here the CDR3 DNA reads TGCAGTGCTAGAATGGGGGGCCAAGGCTACACCTTC. The encoded protein is CSARMGGQGYTF.

V is TRBV7-3 and J is TRBJ1-2; a possible D gene is TRBD1 (5 bases). Germline V gives CDR1 SGHTA, CDR2 FQGTGA. Trimming cost V 5 bases and J 9 bases, with 19 bases left between them. The CDR3 covers 14 residues. In nucleotides, the CDR3 is TGTGCCAGCAGCCACGGAGGGGCGGATTATAGCTACACCTTC. Translating it yields CASSHGGADYSYTF.